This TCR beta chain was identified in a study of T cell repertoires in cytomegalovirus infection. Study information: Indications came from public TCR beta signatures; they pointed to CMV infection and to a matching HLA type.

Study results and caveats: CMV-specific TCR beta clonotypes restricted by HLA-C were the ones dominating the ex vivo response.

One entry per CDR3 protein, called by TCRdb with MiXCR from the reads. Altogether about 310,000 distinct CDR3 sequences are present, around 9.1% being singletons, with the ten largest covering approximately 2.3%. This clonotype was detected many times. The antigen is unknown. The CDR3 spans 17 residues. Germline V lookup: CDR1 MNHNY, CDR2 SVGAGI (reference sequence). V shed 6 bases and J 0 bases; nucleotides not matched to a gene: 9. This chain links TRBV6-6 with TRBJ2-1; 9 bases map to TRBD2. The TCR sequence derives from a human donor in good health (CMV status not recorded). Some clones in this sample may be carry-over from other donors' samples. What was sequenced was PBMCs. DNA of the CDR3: TGTGCCAGCAGCCGCGTAGCGGGAGATTACTCCTACAATGAGCAGTTCTTC. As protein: CASSRVAGDYSYNEQFF.